The following is a T cell receptor (beta chain) sequence with its context. Germline loops: CDR1 SGHDT, CDR2 YYEEEE. V lost 0 bases and J 3 bases, leaving 13 bases between the germline ends. This CDR3 contains 16 residues. The sample belongs to a study of blood T cell repertoires in COVID-19. As for the study in general: Samples representing acute and convalescent COVID-19 were sourced from the United States, Italy and Spain. Nucleic acid was either cDNA or gDNA, and it came from T cells, B-cell-depleted T cells, or PBMCs.

Per the original data handling: Quantification of nucleated cells was approximated via reference gene primer amplification. Clones were sequenced by immunoSEQ multiplex PCR, and TCRdb holds only the in-frame ones, with some missing. Clone size and the V and J calls come from that table; the DNA yielded D and trimming. The sample records about 98,000 clones, 87% being singletons. The rearrangement joins TRBV5-6 to TRBJ1-5; D perhaps matches TRBD1 (5 bases). Sequenced input: peripheral blood. The clonotype comes from a man aged 45-65 years with active COVID-19. CDR3 in DNA: TGTGCCAGCAGCTTGGCCGGGGGGAGGATCAATCAGCCCCAGCATTTT. The encoded protein is CASSLAGGRINQPQHF.